This T cell receptor beta chain stems from a study of blood T cells in healthy people across ages. Study findings and constraints: Using unsorted PBMCs precluded a conclusive naive versus antigen-experienced comparison.

The second PCR ran about 6 to 11 cycles with a sample-barcoded 5' primer and J-beta primers. Each CDR3 protein is one row after TCRdb ran MiXCR on the 5' RACE reads. The sample has 800,000 to 950,000 distinct CDR3 sequences, 25% to 35% seen once. A word on this clonotype: Its antigen is not identified.

V lost 4 bases and J lost 5, with 15 bases in between. There are 14 residues in the CDR3. Germline CDR1 and CDR2: LGHDT and YNNKEL (reference sequence). These data were also reused for a study on T cells of mothers and their children.

The V call is TRBV3-1, the J call TRBJ2-7; D tentatively reads TRBD1 or TRBD2 (5 bases each). The TCR comes from a middle-aged woman in good health. Sample: blood. The CDR3 is CASSPSWGSHEQYF. The CDR3 DNA is TGTGCCAGCAGCCCAAGCTGGGGGTCTCACGAGCAGTACTTC.